The TCR beta chain described here comes from a study of cytomegalovirus exposure and HLA in healthy donors. This clone was seen once. Its specificity is not known. A multiplex PCR was run with 60 Vbeta primers and 13 Jbeta primers. The protocol was immunoSEQ multiplex PCR, while the TCRdb copy is restricted to in-frame clones and leaves out a portion. The repertoire holds roughly 150,000 clones, with about two thirds as singletons. The study, taken as a whole, reports: An analysis was carried out at a later point. It showed that HLA-associated TCR beta chains were more clonally expanded than equally common non-associated chains. After further analysis at a later stage, 16,951 TCR beta sequences were associated with HLA alleles at 0.05 false discovery rate. In presence/absence analyses, roughly uniform sequencing depth across donors was assumed. In vitro checks showed that three CMV-associated chains really do target CMV antigens.

In germline, CDR1 is SGHDN, CDR2 FVKESK. This CDR3 is built from 11 residues. V lost 1 base and J lost 6, with 2 bases in between. This clonotype originated in a woman between 55 and 75 years old in good health and CMV-seropositive. The material sequenced was PBMCs. The V gene is TRBV14, the J gene TRBJ2-3; D remains ambiguous. The CDR3 reads CASSQADTQYF. For the CDR3, the DNA is TGTGCCAGCAGCCAAGCGGATACGCAGTATTTT.